This T cell receptor (beta chain) was observed in a study of T cell responses to AZD1222 COVID-19 vaccine. Broader study findings: Spike-specific TCR breadth and depth went up after people got two AZD1222 doses.

Sequencing was performed with immunoSEQ multiplex PCR; in TCRdb, only in-frame clones are kept and a portion is missing. This table holds about 110,000 clones, around 90% found once. This CDR3 is built from 16 residues. The germline V gene encodes CDR1 MNHEY and CDR2 SVGEGT. J lost 7 bases, V lost 6 bases, and 13 bases had no gene match. Points on this clone: Its specificity is unknown.

The rearrangement uses TRBV6-2 or TRBV6-3 and TRBJ2-1, with TRBD1 identical over 9 bases. The input for sequencing was peripheral blood, taken on day 0 of MenACWY control vaccination. The TCR originated in an adult in good health. CDR3 amino acids: CASSPPTQGAGNEQFF. CDR3 bases: TGTGCCAGCAGCCCGCCCACACAGGGGGCGGGAAATGAGCAGTTCTTC.